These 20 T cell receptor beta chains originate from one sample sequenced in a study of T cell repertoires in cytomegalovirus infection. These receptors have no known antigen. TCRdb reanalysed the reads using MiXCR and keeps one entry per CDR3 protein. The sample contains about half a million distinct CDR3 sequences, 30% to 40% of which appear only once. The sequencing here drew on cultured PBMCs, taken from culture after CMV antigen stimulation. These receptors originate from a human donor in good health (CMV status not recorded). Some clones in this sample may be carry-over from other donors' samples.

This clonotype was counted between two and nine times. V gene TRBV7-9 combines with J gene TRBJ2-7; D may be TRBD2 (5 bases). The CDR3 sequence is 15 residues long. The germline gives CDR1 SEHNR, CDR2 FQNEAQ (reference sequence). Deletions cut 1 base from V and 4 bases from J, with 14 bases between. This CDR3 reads CASSLEASPQYEQYF. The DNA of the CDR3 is TGTGCCAGCAGCTTAGAGGCTAGCCCTCAATACGAGCAGTACTTC. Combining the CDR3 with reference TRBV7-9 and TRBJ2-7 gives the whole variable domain DTGVSQNPRHKITKRGQNVTFRCDPISEHNRLYWYRQTLGQGPEFLTYFQNEAQLEKSRLLSDRFSAERPKGSFSTLEIQRTEQGDSAMYLCASSLEASPQYEQYFGPGTRLTVT.

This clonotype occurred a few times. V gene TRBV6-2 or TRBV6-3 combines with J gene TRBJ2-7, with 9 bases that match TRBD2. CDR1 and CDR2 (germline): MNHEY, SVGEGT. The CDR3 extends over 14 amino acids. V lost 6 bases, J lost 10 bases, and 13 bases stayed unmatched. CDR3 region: CASRTGVAGVQQYV. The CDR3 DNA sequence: TGTGCCAGCAGGACCGGAGTAGCGGGAGTACAACAGTACGTC.

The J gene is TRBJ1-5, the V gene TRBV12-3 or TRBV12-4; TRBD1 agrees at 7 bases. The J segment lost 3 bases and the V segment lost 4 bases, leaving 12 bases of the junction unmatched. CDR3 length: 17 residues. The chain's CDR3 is CASSSARDSLFNQPQHF. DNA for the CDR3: TGTGCCAGCAGTTCCGCCCGGGACAGTCTCTTCAATCAGCCCCAGCATTTT.

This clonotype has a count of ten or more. The CDR3 DNA is TGTGCCAGCACCTATGGGGACTTTCAGTTCTTC. This translates into CASTYGDFQFF. The V and J genes are TRBV7-9 and TRBJ2-1, with D possibly being TRBD2 (6 bases). This CDR3 has 11 amino acids. Germline CDR1 SEHNR, CDR2 FQNEAQ (reference sequence). With 7 bases removed from V and 13 bases from J, the gap between germline ends came to 14 bases.

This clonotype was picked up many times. The CDR3 nucleotides are TGTGCCATCAGTGCTTCGGCTAGCGGGAACCCAGATACGCAGTATTTT. This codes for CAISASASGNPDTQYF. V gene TRBV10-3 combines with J gene TRBJ2-3; 9 bases fit TRBD2. In germline, CDR1 is ENHRY, CDR2 SYGVKD. The CDR3 has 16 amino acids. J was trimmed by 4 bases and V by 4 bases; bases with no gene match: 9.

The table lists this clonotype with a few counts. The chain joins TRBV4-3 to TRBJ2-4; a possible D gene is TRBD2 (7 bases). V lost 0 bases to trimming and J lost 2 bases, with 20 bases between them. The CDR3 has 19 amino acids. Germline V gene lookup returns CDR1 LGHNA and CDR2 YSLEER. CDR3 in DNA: TGCGCCAGCAGCCAAGATGGGCCCGGGGGGCGGCGAACCAAAAACATTCAGTACTTC. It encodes CASSQDGPGGRRTKNIQYF.

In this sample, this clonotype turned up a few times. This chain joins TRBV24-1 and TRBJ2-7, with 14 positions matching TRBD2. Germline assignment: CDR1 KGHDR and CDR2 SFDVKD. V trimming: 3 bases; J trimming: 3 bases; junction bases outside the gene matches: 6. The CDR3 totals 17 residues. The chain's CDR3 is CATSDGTSGSFRYEQYV. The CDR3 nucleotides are TGTGCCACCAGTGATGGGACTAGCGGGAGCTTTCGCTACGAGCAGTACGTC.

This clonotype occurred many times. The CDR3 bases are TGTGCCGTCTCTCCGGGACAGGGGACGGGAGGGTTGGGGGGTAATGAGCAGTTCTTC. It encodes CAVSPGQGTGGLGGNEQFF. The chain links TRBV10-3 to TRBJ2-1; 10 bases match TRBD1. Germline loops: CDR1 ENHRY, CDR2 SYGVKD. The CDR3 has 19 residues. Trimming at V came to 11 bases and at J to 7 bases, leaving 26 bases not matched to a gene.

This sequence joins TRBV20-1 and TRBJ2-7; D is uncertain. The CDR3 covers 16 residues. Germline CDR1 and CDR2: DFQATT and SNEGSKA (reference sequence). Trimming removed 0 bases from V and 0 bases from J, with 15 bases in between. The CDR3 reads CSARDWVDFYSYEQYF. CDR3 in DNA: TGCAGTGCTAGAGATTGGGTCGACTTCTACTCCTACGAGCAGTACTTC.

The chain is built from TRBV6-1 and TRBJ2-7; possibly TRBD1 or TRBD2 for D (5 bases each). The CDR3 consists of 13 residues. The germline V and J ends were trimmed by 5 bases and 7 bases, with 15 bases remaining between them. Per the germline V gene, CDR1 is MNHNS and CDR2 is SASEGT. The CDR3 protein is CASSPWGTGEQYF. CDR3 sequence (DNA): TGTGCCAGCAGTCCATGGGGGACGGGGGAGCAGTACTTC.

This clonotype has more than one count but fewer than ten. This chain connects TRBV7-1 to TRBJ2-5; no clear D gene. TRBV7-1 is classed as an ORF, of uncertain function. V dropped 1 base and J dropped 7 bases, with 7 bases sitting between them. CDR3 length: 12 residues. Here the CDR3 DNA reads TGTGCCAGCAGCTCAGGCTTCAGGACCCAGTACTTC. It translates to CASSSGFRTQYF.

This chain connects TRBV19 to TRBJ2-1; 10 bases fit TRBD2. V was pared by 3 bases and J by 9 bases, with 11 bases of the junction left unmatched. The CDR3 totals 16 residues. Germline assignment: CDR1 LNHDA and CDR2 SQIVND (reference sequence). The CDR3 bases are TGTGCCAGTAGTATTTGGGCTAGCGGGAGTGGGATTGAGCAGTTCTTC. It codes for CASSIWASGSGIEQFF.

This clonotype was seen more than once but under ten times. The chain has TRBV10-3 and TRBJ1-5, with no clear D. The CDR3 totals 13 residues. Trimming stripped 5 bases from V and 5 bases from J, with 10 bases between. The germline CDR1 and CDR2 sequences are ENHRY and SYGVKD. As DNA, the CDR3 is TGTGCCATCAGTAGGGCTCAAGATCAGCCCCAGCATTTT. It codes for CAISRAQDQPQHF.

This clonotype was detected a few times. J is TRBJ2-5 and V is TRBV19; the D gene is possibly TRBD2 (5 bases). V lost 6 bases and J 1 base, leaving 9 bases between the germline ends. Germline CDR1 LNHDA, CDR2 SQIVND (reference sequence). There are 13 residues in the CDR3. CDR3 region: CASSPGFQETQYF. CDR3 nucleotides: TGTGCCAGTAGCCCGGGATTCCAAGAGACCCAGTACTTC.

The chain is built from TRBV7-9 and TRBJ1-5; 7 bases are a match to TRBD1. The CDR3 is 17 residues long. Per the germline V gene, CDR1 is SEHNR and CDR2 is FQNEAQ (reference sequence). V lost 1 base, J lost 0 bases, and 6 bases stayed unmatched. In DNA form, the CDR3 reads TGTGCCAGCAGCTTAGGGATCCCAGGGGGTAGCAATCAGCCCCAGCATTTT. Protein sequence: CASSLGIPGGSNQPQHF.

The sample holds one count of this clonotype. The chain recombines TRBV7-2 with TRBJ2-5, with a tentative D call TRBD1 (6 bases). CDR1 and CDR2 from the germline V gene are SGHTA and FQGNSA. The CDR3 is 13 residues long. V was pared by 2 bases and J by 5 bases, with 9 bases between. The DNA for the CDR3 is TGTGCCAGCAGCTTAAACAGGGCGGAGACCCAGTACTTC. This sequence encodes CASSLNRAETQYF.

The CDR3, as DNA: TGTGCCGGATCGGGGGAGTTTTATGGCTACACCTTC. Protein: CAGSGEFYGYTF. The chain carries TRBV30 and TRBJ1-2, with D tentatively TRBD1 (5 bases). Trimming removed 8 bases from V and 5 bases from J, with 15 bases in between. There are 12 residues in the CDR3. The germline CDR1 and CDR2 sequences are GTSNPN and SVGIG (reference sequence).

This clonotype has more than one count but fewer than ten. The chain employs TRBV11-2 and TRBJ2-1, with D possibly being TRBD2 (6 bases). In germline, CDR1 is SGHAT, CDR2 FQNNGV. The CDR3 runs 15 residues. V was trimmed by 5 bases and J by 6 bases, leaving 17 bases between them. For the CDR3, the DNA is TGTGCCAGCAGCCCGGGACTCCTCCCGGGCAATGAGCAGTTCTTC. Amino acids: CASSPGLLPGNEQFF. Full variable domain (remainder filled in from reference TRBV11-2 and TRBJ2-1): EAGVAQSPRYKIIEKRQSVAFWCNPISGHATLYWYQQILGQGPKLLIQFQNNGVVDDSQLPKDRFSAERLKGVDSTLKIQPAKLEDSAVYLCASSPGLLPGNEQFFGPGTRLTVL.

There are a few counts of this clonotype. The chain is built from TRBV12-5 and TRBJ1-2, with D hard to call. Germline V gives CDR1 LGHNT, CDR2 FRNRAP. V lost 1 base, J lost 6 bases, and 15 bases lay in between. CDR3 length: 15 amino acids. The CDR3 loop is CASGLEPATVHGYTF. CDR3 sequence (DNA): TGTGCTAGTGGTTTGGAACCAGCGACGGTACATGGCTACACCTTC.

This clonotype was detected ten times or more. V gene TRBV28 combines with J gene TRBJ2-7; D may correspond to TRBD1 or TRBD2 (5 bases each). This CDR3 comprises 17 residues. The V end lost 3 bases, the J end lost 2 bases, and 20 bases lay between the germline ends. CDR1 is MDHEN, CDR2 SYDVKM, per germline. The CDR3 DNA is TGTGCCAGCAGTTTGGCTTTAAGGGGCGCTAGCACCTACGAGCAGTACTTC. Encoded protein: CASSLALRGASTYEQYF.